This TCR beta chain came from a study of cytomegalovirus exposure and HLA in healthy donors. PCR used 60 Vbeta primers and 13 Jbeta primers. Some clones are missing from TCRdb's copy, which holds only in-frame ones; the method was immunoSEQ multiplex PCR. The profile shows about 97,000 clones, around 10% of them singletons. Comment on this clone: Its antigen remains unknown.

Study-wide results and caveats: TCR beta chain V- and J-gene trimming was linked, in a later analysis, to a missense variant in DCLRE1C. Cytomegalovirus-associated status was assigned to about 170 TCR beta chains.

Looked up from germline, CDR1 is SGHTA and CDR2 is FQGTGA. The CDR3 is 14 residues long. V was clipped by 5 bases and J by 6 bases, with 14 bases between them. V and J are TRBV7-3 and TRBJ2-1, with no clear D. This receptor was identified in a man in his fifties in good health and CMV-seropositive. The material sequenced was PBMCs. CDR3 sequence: CASSLSRSSNEQFF. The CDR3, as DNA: TGTGCCAGCAGCCTCTCCCGATCCAGCAATGAGCAGTTCTTC.